This T cell receptor (beta chain) originates from a study of shared clonotypes between healthy human individuals (dated by TCRdb to 2018 to 2020). For the wider study: A few men and a couple of women, aged 18 to 49 years, made up the cohort. For each donor, three plates each were used for CD4 naive and CD4 memory, two plates were used for CD8 naive, and one plate was used for CD8 memory. Blood TCR repertoires of a handful of healthy adults were deeply sequenced to estimate repertoire size and the extent of clonotype sharing between individuals. Different laboratories and diverse techniques were used to prepare libraries and sequence TCR repertoires, to increase sequencing depth and limit assay-specific biases. Each donor's leukapheresis produced roughly between roughly 0.85 and 9 billion PBMCs.

To note about this clone: There is no known antigen for this receptor. Per-nucleotide qualities are absent, and no much larger clonotype sits a single base away.

Healthy HIV-negative adults with no recently reported acute infections or vaccinations were included as donors. All donors were Caucasian adults living in Nashville, Tennessee, USA. CD4+ T cells were enriched by magnetic negative selection, after which naive cells were positively selected on CD45RA and the negative fraction was taken as the memory subset. After blood collection by leukapheresis, PBMCs were isolated using Ficoll-Histopaque density gradient centrifugation and then cryopreserved in the vapor phase of liquid nitrogen. Purity and quantity of every magnetically sorted T cell population were checked by analytical flow cytometry. Each sorted fraction had its genomic DNA isolated and then quantified by UV absorbance on a Nanodrop 2000c. Broad study findings and their caveats: Rarefaction of sorted-subset datasets indicated incomplete sequencing despite the large sequencing depth. Compared with non-shared clonotypes, clonotypes shared by all four sorted-subset donors had higher generation probabilities. Estimated clonotype richness was generally larger for naive than for memory subsets. Only blood was sampled, and tissue TCR repertoires likely differ from those in blood. The genetic and exposure-history diversity represented was limited by the small number of donors. Pairwise subsampling led to the expectation that sequencing depth would affect the degree of clonotype sharing among donors. Across a handful of donors, roughly 5% of naive CD4, approximately 3.5% of naive CD8, 2% to 2.5% of memory CD4, and about 0.4% of memory CD8 clonotypes were shared.

Based on the germline V gene (reference sequence), the CDR1 and CDR2 sequences are WNHNN and SYGVQD. The trim is 6 bases for V and 3 bases for J, with a gap of 8 bases between the germline ends. From cysteine to phenylalanine, the CDR3 is 13 amino acids long. This entry keeps only the CDR3 DNA: 39 bases, framed from base 1. Using the deep immunoSEQ assay, multiplex PCR amplified TCR CDR3 regions from genomic DNA. For each cell subset, the extracted genomic DNA was distributed evenly across all wells of several immunoSEQ 96-well plates, and each plate served as one replicate. For sorted subsets, roughly 200 ng genomic DNA, equal to 30,000 to 35,000 T cell genomes, was loaded into each replicate PCR. The purified libraries were quantified using a Qubit 3.0 fluorometer, sized with a Bioanalyzer 2100, and then quantified again using the KAPA Library Quantification kit. Every immunoSEQ 96-well plate was sequenced on a dedicated single-read 150-cycle Illumina NextSeq 550 flow cell. Concerning the study's data processing: Because only junctional sequences without quality scores were contained in the immunoSEQ output, filtering matching that applied to full-length reads could not be performed. To assign V/J genes and CDR3, sequences were annotated against IMGT germline references using PyIR, a Python wrapper for IgBLAST v1.9. Any read was removed if the V/J assignment was weak (E-value above 1e-6), the CDR3 was missing, or the read contained stop codons, out-of-frame junctions, or ambiguous translated residues. V3J clonotypes were defined by identical inferred V gene, J gene, and CDR3 amino acid sequence. Percentage overlap between repertoires was calculated by dividing the number of shared unique clonotypes by the size of the smaller repertoire. Three approaches were used to assess repertoire richness: RTK rarefaction, the Chao1 estimator, and Recon v2.1 estimates of unobserved clonotypes. Generation probabilities for all TCRbeta clonotypes obtained by the gDNA method from four donors were computed using OLGA. This is the immuneACCESS table as TCRdb keeps it, with only in-frame sequences that have V and J called. A part of the clones is gone; compared with another copy, unresolved V genes explain less than half, and the rest is unexplained. V and J calls and clone size are given by that table; D and trimming were obtained from the DNA. Present in this sample are 2 million to 2.5 million clones, almost 96% of which were seen just once. The top ten clonotypes cover 0.1% to 0.15% of the sample.

The origin of this receptor is a man younger than 30 in good health. The chain uses TRBV10-1 and TRBJ2-2; tentative D gene TRBD1, with 5 bases matching. The sample consisted of naive CD4+ T cells sorted from blood. The cell subset or site label, as the study defines it: CD45RA+ positively selected. The bases read TGCGCCAGCAGATTAGGGGACACCGGGGAGCTGTTTTTT. Translated, this gives CASRLGDTGELFF.